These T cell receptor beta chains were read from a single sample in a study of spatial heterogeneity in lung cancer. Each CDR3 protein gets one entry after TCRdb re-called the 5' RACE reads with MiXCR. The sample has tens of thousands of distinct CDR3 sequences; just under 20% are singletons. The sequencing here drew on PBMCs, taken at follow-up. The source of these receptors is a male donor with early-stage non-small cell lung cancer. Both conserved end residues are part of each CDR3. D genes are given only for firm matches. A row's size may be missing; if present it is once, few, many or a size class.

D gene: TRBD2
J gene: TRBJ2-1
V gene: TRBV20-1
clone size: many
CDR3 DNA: TGCAGTGCTAGTTCTCTAGCGGGAGTAGAGCAGTTCTTC
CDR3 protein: CSASSLAGVEQFF

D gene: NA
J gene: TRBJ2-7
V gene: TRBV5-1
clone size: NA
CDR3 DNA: TGCGCCAGCAGCGCATGGGGCGGGGAGCAGTACTTC
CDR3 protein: CASSAWGGEQYF

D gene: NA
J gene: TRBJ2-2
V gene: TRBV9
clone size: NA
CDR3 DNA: TGTGCCAGCAGCGTAGCTCCAGGGAGAGCCGGGGAGCTGTTTTTT
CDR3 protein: CASSVAPGRAGELFF

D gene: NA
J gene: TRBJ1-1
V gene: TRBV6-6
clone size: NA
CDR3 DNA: TGTGCCAGCAGCCGCGACAGACGGAACACTGAAGCTTTCTTT
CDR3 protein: CASSRDRRNTEAFF

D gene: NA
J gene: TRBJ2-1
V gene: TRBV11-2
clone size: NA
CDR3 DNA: TGTGCCAGCAGCGGTGGACAGGTCGGGACTCCAACCTACAATGAGCAGTTCTTC
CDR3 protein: CASSGGQVGTPTYNEQFF

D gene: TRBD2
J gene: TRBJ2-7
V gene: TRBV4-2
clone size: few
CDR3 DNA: TGTGCCAGCAGCCAAGATCTTCGGGGAGGGGACGAGCAGTACTTC
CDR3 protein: CASSQDLRGGDEQYF

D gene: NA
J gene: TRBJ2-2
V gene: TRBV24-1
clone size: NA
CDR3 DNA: TGTGCCACCAGTGAAAGTACCGGGGAGCTGTTTTTT
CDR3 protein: CATSESTGELFF

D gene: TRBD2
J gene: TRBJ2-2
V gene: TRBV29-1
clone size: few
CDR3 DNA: TGCAGCGTTGAGGCTAGGGAGGGTCGGAACACCGGGGAGCTGTTTTTT
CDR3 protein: CSVEAREGRNTGELFF

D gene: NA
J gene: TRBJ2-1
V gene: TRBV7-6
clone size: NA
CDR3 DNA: TGTGCCAGCAGCCCCGCCATTGAGCAGTTCTTC
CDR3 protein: CASSPAIEQFF

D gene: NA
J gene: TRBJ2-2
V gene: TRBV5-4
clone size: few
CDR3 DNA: TGTGCCAGCAGACCTTCCAACACCGGGGAGCTGTTTTTT
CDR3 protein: CASRPSNTGELFF

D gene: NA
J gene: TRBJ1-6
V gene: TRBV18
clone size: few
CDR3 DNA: TGTGCCAGCTCACCACGGGCCGTCGACTGGATTTCACCCCTCCACTTT
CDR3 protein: CASSPRAVDWISPLHF

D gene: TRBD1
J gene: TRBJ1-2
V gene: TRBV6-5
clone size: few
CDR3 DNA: TGTGCCAGCAGTTACTCACGGACAGGGGGCGGGGGATATGGCTACACCTTC
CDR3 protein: CASSYSRTGGGGYGYTF